This T cell receptor (beta chain) comes out of a study of blood T cell repertoires in COVID-19. Study-wide background: Sites in the United States, Italy and Spain provided acute and convalescent COVID-19 samples. T cells, B-cell-depleted T cells, or PBMCs provided the cDNA or gDNA that served as material.

Clones were sequenced by immunoSEQ multiplex PCR, and TCRdb holds only the in-frame ones, with some missing. Altogether about 94,000 clones are present, 80% being singletons, with the ten largest covering 15% to 20%. The source is a human donor in a cohort sampled during active COVID-19. Material for sequencing was peripheral blood.

The CDR3: CASSPLPQGYSGNTIYF. The CDR3 coding sequence is TGTGCCAGCAGCCCCCTCCCACAGGGCTACTCTGGAAACACCATATATTTT. The V gene is TRBV11-2, the J gene TRBJ1-3, with D perhaps matching TRBD1 (6 bases). V shed 5 bases and J shed 0 bases, with 17 bases lying between them. The CDR3 has 17 residues. Per the germline V gene, CDR1 is SGHAT and CDR2 is FQNNGV. The variable domain in full, with the rest retrieved from reference TRBV11-2 and TRBJ1-3, is EAGVAQSPRYKIIEKRQSVAFWCNPISGHATLYWYQQILGQGPKLLIQFQNNGVVDDSQLPKDRFSAERLKGVDSTLKIQPAKLEDSAVYLCASSPLPQGYSGNTIYFGEGSWLTVV.